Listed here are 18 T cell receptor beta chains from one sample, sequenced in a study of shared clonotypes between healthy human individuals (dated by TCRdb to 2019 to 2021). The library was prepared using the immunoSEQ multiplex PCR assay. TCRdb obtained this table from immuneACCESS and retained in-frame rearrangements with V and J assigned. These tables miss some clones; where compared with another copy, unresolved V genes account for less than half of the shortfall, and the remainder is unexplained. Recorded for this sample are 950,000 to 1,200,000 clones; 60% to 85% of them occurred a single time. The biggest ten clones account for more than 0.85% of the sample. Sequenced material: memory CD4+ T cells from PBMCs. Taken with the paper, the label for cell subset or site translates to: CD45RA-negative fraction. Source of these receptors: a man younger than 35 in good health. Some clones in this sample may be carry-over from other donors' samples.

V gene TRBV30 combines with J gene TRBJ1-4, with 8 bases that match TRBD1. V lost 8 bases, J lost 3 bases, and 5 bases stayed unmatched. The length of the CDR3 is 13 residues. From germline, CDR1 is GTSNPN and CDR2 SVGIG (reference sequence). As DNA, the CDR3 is TGTGCCGGAGGACAGGGATCTAATGAAAAACTGTTTTTT. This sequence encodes CAGGQGSNEKLFF.

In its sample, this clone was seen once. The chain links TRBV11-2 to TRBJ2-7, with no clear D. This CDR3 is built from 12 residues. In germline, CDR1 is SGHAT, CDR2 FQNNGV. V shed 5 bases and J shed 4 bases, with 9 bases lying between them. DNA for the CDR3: TGTGCCAGCAGCCTCACCACATACGAGCAGTACTTC. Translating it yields CASSLTTYEQYF.

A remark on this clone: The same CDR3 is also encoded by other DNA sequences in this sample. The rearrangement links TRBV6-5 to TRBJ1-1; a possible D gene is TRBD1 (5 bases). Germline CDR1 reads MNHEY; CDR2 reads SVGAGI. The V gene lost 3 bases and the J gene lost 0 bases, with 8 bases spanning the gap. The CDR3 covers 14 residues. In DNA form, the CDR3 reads TGTGCCAGCAGTTATGGGGGAATGAACACTGAAGCTTTCTTT. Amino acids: CASSYGGMNTEAFF.

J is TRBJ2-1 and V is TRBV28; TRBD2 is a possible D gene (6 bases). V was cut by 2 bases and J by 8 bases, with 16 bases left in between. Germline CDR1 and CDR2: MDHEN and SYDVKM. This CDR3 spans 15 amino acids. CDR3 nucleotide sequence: TGTGCCAGCAGTTTAGGTGAGGCGGGGCGGGATGAGCAGTTCTTC. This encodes CASSLGEAGRDEQFF.

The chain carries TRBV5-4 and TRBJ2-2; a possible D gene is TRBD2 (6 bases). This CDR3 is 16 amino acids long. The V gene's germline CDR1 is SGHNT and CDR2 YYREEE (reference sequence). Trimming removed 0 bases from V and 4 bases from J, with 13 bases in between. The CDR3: CASSLGLVTSTGELFF. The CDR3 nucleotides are TGTGCCAGCAGCTTGGGACTAGTGACGAGCACCGGGGAGCTGTTTTTT.

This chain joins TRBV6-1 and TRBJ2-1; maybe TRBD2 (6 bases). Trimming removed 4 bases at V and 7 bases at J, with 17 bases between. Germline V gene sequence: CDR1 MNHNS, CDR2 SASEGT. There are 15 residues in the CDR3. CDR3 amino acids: CASSVSREGWNEQFF. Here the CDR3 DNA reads TGTGCCAGCAGTGTATCGCGGGAAGGATGGAATGAGCAGTTCTTC.

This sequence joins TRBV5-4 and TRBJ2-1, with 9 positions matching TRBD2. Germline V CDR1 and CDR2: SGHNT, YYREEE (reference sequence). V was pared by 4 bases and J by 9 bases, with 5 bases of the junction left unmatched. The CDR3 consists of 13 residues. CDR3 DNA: TGTGCCAGCAGCGGGGTAGCGGGAGTTGAGCAGTTCTTC. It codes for CASSGVAGVEQFF.

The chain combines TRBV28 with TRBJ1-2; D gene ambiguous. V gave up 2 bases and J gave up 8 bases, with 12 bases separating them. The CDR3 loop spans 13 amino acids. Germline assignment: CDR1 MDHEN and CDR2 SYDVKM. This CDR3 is CASSLAGDFGYTF. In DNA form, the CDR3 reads TGTGCCAGCAGTTTAGCCGGGGATTTCGGCTACACCTTC.

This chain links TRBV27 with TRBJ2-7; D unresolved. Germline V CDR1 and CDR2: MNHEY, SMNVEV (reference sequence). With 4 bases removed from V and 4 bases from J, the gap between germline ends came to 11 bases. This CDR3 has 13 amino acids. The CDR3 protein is CASSSVPAYEQYF. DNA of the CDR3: TGTGCCAGCAGTTCGGTTCCCGCTTACGAGCAGTACTTC.

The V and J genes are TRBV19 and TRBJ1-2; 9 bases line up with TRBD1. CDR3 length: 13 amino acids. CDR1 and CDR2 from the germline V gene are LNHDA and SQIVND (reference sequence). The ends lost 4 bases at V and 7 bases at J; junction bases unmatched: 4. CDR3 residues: CASSTPTGGGYTF. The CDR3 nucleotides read TGTGCCAGTAGTACCCCGACAGGGGGTGGCTACACCTTC. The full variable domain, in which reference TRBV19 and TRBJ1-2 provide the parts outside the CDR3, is DGGITQSPKYLFRKEGQNVTLSCEQNLNHDAMYWYRQDPGQGLRLIYYSQIVNDFQKGDIAEGYSVSREKKESFPLTVTSAQKNPTAFYLCASSTPTGGGYTFGSGTRLTVV.

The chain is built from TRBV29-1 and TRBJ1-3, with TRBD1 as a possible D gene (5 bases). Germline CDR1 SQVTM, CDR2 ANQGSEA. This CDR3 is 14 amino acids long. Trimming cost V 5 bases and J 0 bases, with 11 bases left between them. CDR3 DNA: TGCAGCGTTTTACAGGTTTCCTCTGGAAACACCATATATTTT. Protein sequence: CSVLQVSSGNTIYF.

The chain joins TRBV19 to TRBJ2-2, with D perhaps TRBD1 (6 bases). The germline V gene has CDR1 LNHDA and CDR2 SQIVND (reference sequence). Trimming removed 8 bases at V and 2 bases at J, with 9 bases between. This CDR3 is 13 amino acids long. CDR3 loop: CASRTANTGELFF. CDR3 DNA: TGTGCCAGTCGGACAGCTAACACCGGGGAGCTGTTTTTT.

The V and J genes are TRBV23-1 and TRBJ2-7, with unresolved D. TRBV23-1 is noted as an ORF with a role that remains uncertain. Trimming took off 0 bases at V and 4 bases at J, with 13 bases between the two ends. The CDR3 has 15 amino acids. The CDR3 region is CASSQSIDIGYEQYF. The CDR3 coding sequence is TGCGCCAGCAGTCAATCAATAGATATAGGTTACGAGCAGTACTTC.

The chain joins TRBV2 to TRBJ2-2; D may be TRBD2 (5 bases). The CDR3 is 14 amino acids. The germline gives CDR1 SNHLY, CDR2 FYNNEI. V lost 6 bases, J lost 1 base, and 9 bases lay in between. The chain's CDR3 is CASRLGENTGELFF. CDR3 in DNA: TGTGCCAGCAGGCTGGGAGAGAACACCGGGGAGCTGTTTTTT.

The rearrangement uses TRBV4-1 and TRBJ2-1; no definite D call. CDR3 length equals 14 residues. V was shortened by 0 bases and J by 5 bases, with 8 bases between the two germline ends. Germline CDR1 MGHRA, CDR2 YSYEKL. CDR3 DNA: TGCGCCAGCAGCCAAGATCCCCAGGACAATGAGCAGTTCTTC. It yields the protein CASSQDPQDNEQFF.

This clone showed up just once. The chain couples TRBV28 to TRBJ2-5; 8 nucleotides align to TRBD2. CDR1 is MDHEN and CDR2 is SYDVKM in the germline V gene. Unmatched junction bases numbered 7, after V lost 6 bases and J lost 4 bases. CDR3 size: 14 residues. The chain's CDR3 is CASSRRGGGETQYF. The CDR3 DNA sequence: TGTGCCAGCAGCCGCCGGGGGGGAGGAGAGACCCAGTACTTC.

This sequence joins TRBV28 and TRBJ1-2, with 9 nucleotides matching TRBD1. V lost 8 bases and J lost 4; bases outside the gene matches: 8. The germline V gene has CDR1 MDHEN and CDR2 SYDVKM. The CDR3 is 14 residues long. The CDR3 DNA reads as TGTGCCAGCCGCATTACAGGGGGCTTCTATGGCTACACCTTC. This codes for CASRITGGFYGYTF.

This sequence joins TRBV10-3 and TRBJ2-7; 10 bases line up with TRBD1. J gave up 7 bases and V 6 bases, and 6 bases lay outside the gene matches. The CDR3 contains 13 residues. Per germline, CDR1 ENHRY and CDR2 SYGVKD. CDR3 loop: CAIRPGQGSEQYF. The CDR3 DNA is TGTGCCATCAGACCGGGACAGGGGAGTGAGCAGTACTTC.